The 10 T cell receptor beta chains below were found in one sample sequenced in a study of memory CD4+ T cells and cytomegalovirus serostatus. The sort gate was single viable CD3+CD4+CD8-CD45RO+ cells for memory CD4+ T cells. Only in-frame clones appear in the TCRdb table, and some are missing; sequencing was by immunoSEQ multiplex PCR. The data contain 75,000 to 95,000 clones, 75% to 90% of them singletons. Specimen: memory CD4+ T cells from blood. The receptor source for this set is an adult in good health and CMV-seronegative.

The chain uses TRBV6-1 and TRBJ2-3, with D tentatively TRBD2 (5 bases). Germline CDR1 is MNHNS and CDR2 is SASEGT. Trimming stripped 2 bases from V and 1 base from J, with 16 bases between. This CDR3 is built from 17 residues. CDR3 coding DNA: TGTGCCAGCAGTGAAAATGTGAGGGCGTCGGGCACAGATACGCAGTATTTT. The encoded protein is CASSENVRASGTDTQYF.

V gene TRBV27 combines with J gene TRBJ2-1; no definite D call. V lost 9 bases and J lost 6, with 9 bases in between. Per the germline V gene, CDR1 is MNHEY and CDR2 is SMNVEV (reference sequence). The CDR3 covers 11 residues. CDR3 nucleotide sequence: TGTGCCAGACTTCCAATCAATGAGCAGTTCTTC. It translates to CARLPINEQFF.

V usage is TRBV9 and J usage is TRBJ1-2, with 9 bases identical to TRBD1. The CDR3 has 15 amino acids. The V gene end was trimmed by 0 bases and the J gene end by 5 bases; junction bases not matched to a gene: 5. Germline V CDR1 and CDR2: SGDLS, YYNGEE. CDR3: CASSVGTGGLYGYTF. CDR3 sequence (DNA): TGTGCCAGCAGCGTAGGCACAGGGGGCCTATATGGCTACACCTTC.

This chain joins TRBV9 and TRBJ1-6; a possible D gene is TRBD1 (5 bases). Per germline, CDR1 SGDLS and CDR2 YYNGEE. The V and J ends lost 2 bases and 6 bases respectively, with 15 bases between them. The CDR3 sequence is 16 residues long. In nucleotides, the CDR3 is TGTGCCAGCAGCGTTGGGGCGCAGCCGGTTAATTCACCCCTCCACTTT. It specifies CASSVGAQPVNSPLHF.

The chain uses TRBV28 and TRBJ1-1; no clear D. CDR1 MDHEN and CDR2 SYDVKM come from the germline V gene. The CDR3 loop spans 14 amino acids. V was clipped by 7 bases and J by 4 bases, with 16 bases between them. CDR3: CASTLPGPGTEAFF. CDR3 sequence (DNA): TGTGCCAGCACCCTACCCGGACCGGGCACTGAAGCTTTCTTT.

This clone has just a few counts. J is TRBJ1-1 and V is TRBV28; TRBD1 is a possible D gene (6 bases). Per germline, CDR1 MDHEN and CDR2 SYDVKM. V lost 7 bases and J 10 bases, leaving 22 bases between the germline ends. This CDR3 has 14 residues. The CDR3, as DNA: TGTGCCAGCACTATCATCCAGGGGCGGACGGGAGCTTTCTTT. It is translated as CASTIIQGRTGAFF.

The chain joins TRBV18 to TRBJ2-7, with D perhaps given as TRBD1 or TRBD2 (5 bases each). From germline, CDR1 is KGHSH and CDR2 LQKENI. The CDR3 runs 14 residues. The V gene lost 3 bases and the J gene lost 0 bases, with 9 bases spanning the gap. CDR3 sequence reads: CASSPWDVSYEQYF. DNA of the CDR3: TGTGCCAGCTCACCCTGGGACGTCTCCTACGAGCAGTACTTC.

This chain joins TRBV30 and TRBJ1-2; the match to TRBD1 covers 9 bases. The junction had 3 bases not matched to a gene; V was cut back by 5 bases and J by 8 bases. Germline CDR1 GTSNPN, CDR2 SVGIG (reference sequence). The CDR3 is 11 residues long. The CDR3 loop reads CAWGTGGGYTF. In DNA, the CDR3 is TGTGCCTGGGGCACAGGGGGCGGCTACACCTTC.

The V call is TRBV25-1, the J call TRBJ2-3; 8 bases align to TRBD1. This CDR3 spans 16 amino acids. Germline V gene lookup returns CDR1 MGHDK and CDR2 SYGVNS. Trimming took 1 base from V and 0 from J; bases not matched to a gene: 3. The CDR3 DNA reads as TGTGCCAGCAGTGAATCGAGGACAGGGAGCACAGATACGCAGTATTTT. Amino acid sequence: CASSESRTGSTDTQYF.

The CDR3 spells CASSPDSDNQPQHF. CDR3 nucleotide sequence: TGTGCCAGCAGCCCCGACAGTGACAATCAGCCCCAGCATTTT. V gene TRBV6-1 combines with J gene TRBJ1-5; maybe TRBD1 (5 bases). CDR3 length equals 14 residues. The V and J ends lost 6 bases and 3 bases respectively, with 12 bases between them. Looked up from germline, CDR1 is MNHNS and CDR2 is SASEGT.